This T cell receptor (beta chain) appears in the sequencing data of a study of T cell responses to AZD1222 COVID-19 vaccine. As regards this clone: Its target is not known.

Overall study findings and caveats: CD4 TCRs covered the whole spike, strongest at regions 160-218 and 743-854. Reports indicate that nearly half of spike-specific TCRs are directed at unmutated variant regions. Baseline serostatus was positive in only a handful of AZD1222 recipients.

The protocol was immunoSEQ multiplex PCR, while the TCRdb copy is restricted to in-frame clones and leaves out a portion. The table shows fewer than 150,000 clones, with 70% to 90% occurring only once. This TCR was sampled from an adult who received the AZD1222 COVID-19 vaccine. Here the sequenced sample was peripheral blood, taken 28 days after the second AZD1222 dose.

The CDR3 loop reads CAWTTGLAGAQQFF. The CDR3 DNA reads as TGTGCCTGGACGACTGGACTAGCGGGAGCACAGCAGTTCTTC. This chain links TRBV30 with TRBJ2-1; 13 positions match TRBD2. The CDR3 spans 14 residues. In germline, CDR1 is GTSNPN, CDR2 SVGIG (reference sequence). V lost 4 bases to trimming and J lost 11 bases; unmatched junction nucleotides: 8.